These T cell receptor beta chains were read from a single sample in a study of cytomegalovirus exposure and HLA in healthy donors. The table came from immunoSEQ multiplex PCR; TCRdb's copy has only in-frame clones and leaves some out. The sample holds 150,000 to 200,000 clones, more than 75% seen once. Source material: PBMCs. All receptors derive from a girl aged 2 to 10 in good health and CMV-seropositive. Both conserved end residues are part of each CDR3. Each record gives: D gene, clone size, J gene, V gene, CDR3 protein, CDR3 DNA. The D gene is left open where the match is weak. Some rows have no size entry. The others give once, few or many, or a class for an expanded clone.

- - TRBJ2-1 TRBV30 CAWRRVNEQFF TGTGCCTGGAGACGGGTCAATGAGCAGTTCTTC
- - TRBJ1-3 TRBV4-2 CASSQSGYTIYF TGTGCCAGCAGCCAATCGGGGTACACCATATATTTT
TRBD2 once TRBJ2-2 TRBV11-2 CASSPPPWEGNGELFF TGTGCCAGCAGCCCCCCGCCCTGGGAGGGTAACGGGGAGCTGTTTTTT
- - TRBJ1-5 TRBV28 CAIRRTSLQYSNQPQHF TGTGCCATCAGAAGGACTTCCCTCCAATATAGCAATCAGCCCCAGCATTTT
TRBD1 once TRBJ2-7 TRBV29-1 CSVTGVLPHEQYF TGCAGCGTAACAGGGGTTTTACCCCACGAGCAGTACTTC
- - TRBJ2-5 TRBV28 CASSLYSLKETQYF TGTGCCAGCAGTTTATATTCCCTTAAAGAGACCCAGTACTTC
- - TRBJ1-1 TRBV6-1 CASSEGQAGRTEAFF TGTGCCAGCAGTGAAGGACAGGCAGGGCGGACTGAAGCTTTCTTT
- - TRBJ2-3 TRBV7-3 CASTSEGEPDTQYF TGTGCCAGCACCTCCGAGGGAGAACCAGATACGCAGTATTTT
TRBD2 - TRBJ2-3 TRBV6-1 CASSFGTSLDTQYF TGTGCCAGCAGTTTTGGGACTAGCTTAGATACGCAGTATTTT
TRBD2 - TRBJ2-1 TRBV6-6 CAISSGLASNEQFF TGTGCCATCTCCTCGGGACTAGCTTCCAATGAGCAGTTCTTC
TRBD2 once TRBJ2-5 TRBV27 CASSPDGAGEETQYF TGTGCCAGCAGTCCGGATGGAGCGGGAGAAGAGACCCAGTACTTC
- - TRBJ2-7 TRBV6-5 CASTLTGREQYF TGTGCCAGCACCTTGACAGGACGCGAGCAGTACTTC
- - TRBJ2-7 TRBV30 CAWSHRPHDEQYF TGTGCCTGGAGTCACAGGCCCCACGACGAGCAGTACTTC
- - TRBJ2-5 TRBV14 CASSQDLQTQYF TGTGCCAGCAGCCAAGATCTACAGACCCAGTACTTC
- - TRBJ1-6 TRBV5-6 CASTRGNSPLHF TGTGCCAGCACCCGGGGAAATTCACCCCTCCACTTT
- - TRBJ2-3 TRBV5-8 CASSQRVSSTDTQYF TGTGCCAGCAGCCAACGGGTGTCTAGCACAGATACGCAGTATTTT
- few TRBJ1-1 TRBV6-4 CASRMNGVAEAFF TGTGCCAGCAGGATGAACGGAGTCGCTGAAGCTTTCTTT
TRBD1 few TRBJ2-5 TRBV5-1 CASSPPLTGRHQETQYF TGCGCCAGCAGCCCACCTTTGACAGGGCGGCATCAAGAGACCCAGTACTTC
- - TRBJ1-3 TRBV6-7 CASRTSGLSTNTIYF TGTGCCAGCAGGACCTCAGGACTGAGTACAAACACCATATATTTT
- - TRBJ1-4 TRBV30 CAWIPTGNEKLFF TGTGCCTGGATCCCTACGGGTAATGAAAAACTGTTTTTT
TRBD2 - TRBJ2-5 TRBV13 CASSSSTGLAGEETQYF TGTGCCAGCAGCTCGTCTACGGGACTAGCGGGAGAAGAGACCCAGTACTTC
TRBD1 - TRBJ2-3 TRBV6-1 CASSEATGSTDTQYF TGTGCCAGCAGTGAAGCGACAGGGAGCACAGATACGCAGTATTTT
- - TRBJ1-1 TRBV2 CASTYLQGENTEAFF TGTGCCAGCACCTACCTACAGGGCGAGAACACTGAAGCTTTCTTT
TRBD2 once TRBJ2-7 TRBV2 CASGAGGYEQYF TGTGCCAGCGGGGCGGGAGGCTACGAGCAGTACTTC
- - TRBJ2-2 TRBV6-5 CASSGGLNTGELFF TGTGCCAGCAGTGGAGGGCTGAACACCGGGGAGCTGTTTTTT
- - TRBJ2-2 TRBV1 CTSSLLTAGTANTGELFF TGCACCAGCAGCCTACTAACTGCGGGGACAGCCAACACCGGGGAGCTGTTTTTT
TRBD2 few TRBJ2-3 TRBV18 CASSPAGLAGAGGTDTQYF TGTGCCAGCTCACCAGCGGGACTAGCGGGAGCGGGTGGCACAGATACGCAGTATTTT
- - TRBJ1-5 TRBV7-9 CASSPMVGQPQHF TGTGCCAGCAGCCCGATGGTGGGCCAGCCCCAGCATTTT
- - TRBJ2-3 TRBV7-9 CASSLIARGWGTDTQYF TGTGCCAGCAGCTTAATAGCACGAGGGTGGGGAACAGATACGCAGTATTTT
- - TRBJ2-5 TRBV4-1 CASSQARIDGNQETQYF TGCGCCAGCAGCCAAGCTAGGATTGACGGGAACCAAGAGACCCAGTACTTC
- few TRBJ2-7 TRBV6-6 CASTELYEQYF TGTGCCAGCACGGAACTATACGAGCAGTACTTC
- - TRBJ2-2 TRBV5-6 CASSLSPGRTGELFF TGTGCCAGCAGCTTGTCTCCAGGGCGGACCGGGGAGCTGTTTTTT
- - TRBJ2-3 TRBV5-1 CASSLREQDTQYF TGCGCCAGCAGCCTACGGGAGCAAGATACGCAGTATTTT
- - TRBJ1-4 TRBV30 CAWTKNWRGAGEKLFF TGTGCCTGGACCAAAAACTGGCGGGGGGCAGGTGAAAAACTGTTTTTT
TRBD1 - TRBJ2-3 TRBV5-4 CASIADRESTDTQYF TGTGCCAGCATCGCGGACAGGGAGAGCACAGATACGCAGTATTTT
TRBD2 - TRBJ2-5 TRBV4-1 CASSLPGGREETQYF TGCGCCAGCAGCCTGCCCGGCGGGAGGGAAGAGACCCAGTACTTC
TRBD2 few TRBJ2-5 TRBV11-1 CASSLFLVAGFGETQYF TGTGCCAGCAGTCTTTTTCTGGTAGCGGGATTTGGGGAGACCCAGTACTTC
- - TRBJ1-5 TRBV5-8 CASSLGGVPNQPQHF TGTGCCAGCAGCTTGGGGGGGGTCCCTAATCAGCCCCAGCATTTT
TRBD2 - TRBJ2-1 TRBV28 CASTNSGRANEQFF TGTGCCAGCACAAATAGCGGGAGGGCGAATGAGCAGTTCTTC
- - TRBJ1-4 TRBV27 CASSLGLNEKLFF TGTGCCAGCAGTTTAGGGCTTAATGAAAAACTGTTTTTT
- - TRBJ2-1 TRBV29-1 CSVVSSRSYNEQFF TGCAGCGTTGTGTCTAGCCGATCCTACAATGAGCAGTTCTTC
- - TRBJ1-5 TRBV4-1 CASSQVGAGDQPQHF TGCGCCAGCAGCCAAGTGGGGGCAGGGGATCAGCCCCAGCATTTT
- - TRBJ2-7 TRBV7-2 CASSLASRGQEGDF TGTGCCAGCAGCTTAGCGTCTCGAGGACAGGAGGGAGACTTC
- - TRBJ1-2 TRBV25-1 CASSDSIQAGGFNYGYTF TGTGCCAGCAGTGATAGTATTCAGGCGGGGGGCTTTAACTATGGCTACACCTTC
- once TRBJ2-7 TRBV7-9 CASSLESIGGVGEQYF TGTGCCAGCAGCTTAGAGTCAATCGGCGGGGTGGGGGAGCAGTACTTC
- few TRBJ2-1 TRBV21-1 CASISGKNNEQFF TGTGCCAGCATAAGCGGAAAGAACAATGAGCAGTTCTTC
TRBD2 few TRBJ2-1 TRBV19 CASSPSSGHSYNEQFF TGTGCCAGTAGCCCCTCTAGCGGCCACTCCTACAATGAGCAGTTCTTC
- - TRBJ1-1 TRBV6-5 CASSFTGTGGTEAFF TGTGCCAGCAGTTTTACCGGCACGGGGGGGACTGAAGCTTTCTTT
- - TRBJ1-3 TRBV28 CASSFQGGGNTIYF TGTGCCAGCAGTTTTCAGGGCGGCGGAAACACCATATATTTT
- - TRBJ1-1 TRBV10-1 CASSPGHYTEAFF TGCGCCAGCAGCCCCGGACACTACACTGAAGCTTTCTTT
TRBD2 - TRBJ2-2 TRBV11-2 CASSLETSGRVLANTGELFF TGTGCCAGCAGCTTAGAGACTAGCGGGAGAGTTCTTGCGAACACCGGGGAGCTGTTTTTT
- - TRBJ1-5 TRBV21-1 CASSKGTGESNQPQHF TGTGCCAGCAGCAAGGGGACAGGGGAGTCGAATCAGCCCCAGCATTTT
- - TRBJ1-1 TRBV6-5 CASRGGNTEAFF TGTGCCAGCAGAGGGGGAAACACTGAAGCTTTCTTT
TRBD1 - TRBJ1-1 TRBV12-5 CASGSVQGAEAFF TGTGCTAGTGGTTCCGTGCAGGGGGCTGAAGCTTTCTTT
- - TRBJ1-5 TRBV28 CASKERQAYQPQHF TGTGCCAGCAAGGAACGGCAGGCGTATCAGCCCCAGCATTTT